The clone carrying this T cell receptor beta chain has more than one count but fewer than ten. TCRdb ran MiXCR on the 5' RACE reads and lists one entry per CDR3 protein. This repertoire shows around 300,000 distinct CDR3 sequences, approximately 15% found once; its top ten account for approximately 21%. The entry originates in a study of T-cell memory formation after mild COVID-19. V lost 5 bases and J lost 6; bases outside the gene matches: 10. The CDR3 length is 14 residues. Germline V gives CDR1 DFQATT, CDR2 SNEGSKA (reference sequence). J is TRBJ2-1 and V is TRBV20-1, with TRBD2 matching 7 bases. This clonotype was sampled from a man between 18 and 35 years old who had mild COVID-19 (a few samples of this study predate the infection). Cell type and time point are not known. Sequencing input: PBMCs or a T cell subset sorted from them (not recorded which). The CDR3 region has the DNA TGCAGTGCTGTTGGACTAGACGGGGCCAATGAGCAGTTCTTC. It yields the protein CSAVGLDGANEQFF.